Listed below are T cell receptor beta chains from one sample, sequenced in a study of blood T cells in healthy people across ages. MiXCR, applied by TCRdb to the 5' RACE reads, yields one record per CDR3 protein. Found here are around 710,000 distinct CDR3 sequences, roughly 44% of them singletons; the top ten hold 20% to 25%. Material: blood. These TCRs come from a woman aged 60-75 years in good health. The CDR3 runs from the conserved cysteine through the conserved F or W. A D gene is named only where the DNA matches it firmly. Clone size is stated in some rows and not others, as once, few, many or a class when expanded.

size	V	J	D	CDR3	DNA
few	TRBV25-1	TRBJ2-7	TRBD2	CASKDPGLPRRYF	TGTGCCAGCAAAGACCCGGGACTACCGAGACGGTACTTC
few	TRBV6-1	TRBJ1-2	.	CASSRDGGGLGYTF	TGTGCCAGCAGTCGGGACGGCGGAGGACTCGGCTACACCTTC
many	TRBV4-2	TRBJ2-3	.	CASSQEGWTSTDTQYF	TGTGCCAGCAGCCAAGAAGGGTGGACTAGCACAGATACGCAGTATTTT
.	TRBV10-3	TRBJ1-2	.	CAISESQGPFVGYTF	TGTGCCATCAGTGAGTCACAGGGCCCTTTCGTTGGCTACACCTTC
.	TRBV6-1	TRBJ1-5	.	CASSGGGLRSNQPQHF	TGTGCCAGCAGTGGGGGCGGACTAAGGAGCAATCAGCCCCAGCATTTT
few	TRBV7-2	TRBJ2-4	TRBD1	CASSLGGQDLSQYF	TGTGCCAGCAGCTTAGGGGGACAGGATTTATCGCAGTACTTC
.	TRBV7-2	TRBJ1-2	.	CASSPKQGAYGYTF	TGTGCCAGCAGCCCAAAACAGGGCGCCTATGGCTACACCTTC
.	TRBV7-2	TRBJ2-1	.	CASRLSWEQFF	TGTGCCAGCAGACTAAGCTGGGAGCAGTTCTTC
.	TRBV9	TRBJ2-3	TRBD2	CASSALAGGSTDTQYF	TGTGCCAGCAGCGCATTAGCGGGAGGGAGCACAGATACGCAGTATTTT
.	TRBV20-1	TRBJ2-1	.	CSAQPGPGDKEQFF	TGCAGTGCTCAACCGGGCCCGGGGGATAAGGAGCAGTTCTTC
few	TRBV7-2	TRBJ1-5	.	CASSLAFASSQPQHF	TGTGCCAGCAGCCTTGCGTTTGCGTCCAGTCAGCCCCAGCATTTT
.	TRBV27	TRBJ2-7	TRBD2	CASTKSGGGSYNEQYF	TGTGCCAGCACCAAAAGCGGGGGTGGCTCCTACAATGAGCAGTACTTC
.	TRBV6-1	TRBJ1-2	.	CASSERFGAGNGYTF	TGTGCCAGCAGTGAAAGGTTTGGGGCAGGGAATGGCTACACCTTC
.	TRBV11-2	TRBJ2-7	.	CASSVAGNSYNEQYF	TGTGCCAGCAGCGTAGCAGGTAACTCCTACAATGAGCAGTACTTC
.	TRBV27	TRBJ2-1	TRBD2	CASTGTSGGGRHEQFF	TGTGCCAGCACAGGGACTAGCGGGGGCGGTCGCCATGAGCAGTTCTTC
many	TRBV10-3	TRBJ2-5	.	CAISESRETQYF	TGTGCCATCAGTGAGTCGAGGGAGACCCAGTACTTC
few	TRBV4-1	TRBJ1-5	TRBD1	CASSQLDREVGQPQHF	TGCGCCAGCAGCCAACTGGACAGGGAGGTAGGGCAGCCCCAGCATTTT